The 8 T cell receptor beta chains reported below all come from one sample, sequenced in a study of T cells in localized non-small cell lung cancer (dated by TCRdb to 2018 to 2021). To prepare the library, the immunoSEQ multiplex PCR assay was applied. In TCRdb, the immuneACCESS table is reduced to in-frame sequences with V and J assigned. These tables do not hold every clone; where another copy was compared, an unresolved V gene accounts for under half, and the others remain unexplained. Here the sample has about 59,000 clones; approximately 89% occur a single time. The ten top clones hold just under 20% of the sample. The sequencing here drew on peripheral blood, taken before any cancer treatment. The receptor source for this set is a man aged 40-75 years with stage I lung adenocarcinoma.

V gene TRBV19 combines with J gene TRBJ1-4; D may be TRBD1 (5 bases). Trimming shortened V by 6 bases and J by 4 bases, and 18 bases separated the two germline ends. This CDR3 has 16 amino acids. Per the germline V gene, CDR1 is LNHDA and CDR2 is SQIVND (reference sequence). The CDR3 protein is CASRNRAAGVNEKLFF. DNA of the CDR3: TGTGCCAGTAGAAATCGGGCGGCGGGGGTTAATGAAAAACTGTTTTTT.

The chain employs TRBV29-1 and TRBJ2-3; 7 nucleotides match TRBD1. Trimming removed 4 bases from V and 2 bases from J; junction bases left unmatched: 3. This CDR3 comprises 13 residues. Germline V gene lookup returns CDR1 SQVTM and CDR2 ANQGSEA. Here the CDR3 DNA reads TGCAGCGTTGCGACAGGGAACACAGATACGCAGTATTTT. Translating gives CSVATGNTDTQYF.

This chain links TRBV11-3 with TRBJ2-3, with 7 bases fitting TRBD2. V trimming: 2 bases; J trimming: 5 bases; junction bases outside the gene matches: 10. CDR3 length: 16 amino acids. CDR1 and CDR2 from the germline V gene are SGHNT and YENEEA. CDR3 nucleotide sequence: TGTGCCAGCAGCTTAAATTATGCGGGAGAGGTAGATACGCAGTATTTT. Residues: CASSLNYAGEVDTQYF.

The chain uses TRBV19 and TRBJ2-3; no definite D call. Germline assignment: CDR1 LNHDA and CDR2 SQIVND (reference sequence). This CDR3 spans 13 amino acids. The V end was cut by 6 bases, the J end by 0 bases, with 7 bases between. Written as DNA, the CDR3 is TGTGCCAGTAGGGTTTCTAGCACAGATACGCAGTATTTT. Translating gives CASRVSSTDTQYF.

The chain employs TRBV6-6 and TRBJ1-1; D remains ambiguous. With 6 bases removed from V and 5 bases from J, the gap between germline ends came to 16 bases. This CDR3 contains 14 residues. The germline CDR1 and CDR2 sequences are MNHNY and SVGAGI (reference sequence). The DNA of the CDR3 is TGTGCCAGCAGGACGCCTCCCGACGATACTGAAGCTTTCTTT. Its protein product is CASRTPPDDTEAFF.

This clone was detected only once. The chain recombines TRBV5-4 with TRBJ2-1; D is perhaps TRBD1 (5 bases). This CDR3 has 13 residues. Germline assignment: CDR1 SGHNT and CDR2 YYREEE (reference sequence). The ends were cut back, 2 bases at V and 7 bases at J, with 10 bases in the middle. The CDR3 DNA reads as TGTGCCAGCAGCTTTGGGGCTAGGAATGAGCAGTTCTTC. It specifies CASSFGARNEQFF.

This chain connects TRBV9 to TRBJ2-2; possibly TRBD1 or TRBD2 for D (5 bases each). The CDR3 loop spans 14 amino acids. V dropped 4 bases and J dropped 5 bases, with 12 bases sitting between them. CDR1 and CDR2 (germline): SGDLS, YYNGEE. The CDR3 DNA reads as TGTGCCAGCAGCCCCGGGACGCGAACCGGGGAGCTGTTTTTT. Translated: CASSPGTRTGELFF.

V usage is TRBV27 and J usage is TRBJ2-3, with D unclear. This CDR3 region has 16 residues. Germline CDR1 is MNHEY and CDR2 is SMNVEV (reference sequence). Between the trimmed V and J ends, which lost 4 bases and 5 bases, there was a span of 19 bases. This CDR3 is CASSSPRSPLLDTQYF. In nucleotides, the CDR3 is TGTGCCAGCAGTTCGCCCCGGAGCCCTCTCCTAGATACGCAGTATTTT.